The 27 T cell receptor beta chains below come from one sample, sequenced in a study of human T cells and chemical hapten exposure. One entry per CDR3 protein, called by TCRdb with MiXCR from the RACE reads. This sample has more than 85,000 distinct CDR3 sequences; approximately 8.8% occur once, and the top ten carry 2.5% to 3.5%. Time point in this sample: patch test 2, 6 weeks after DPC sensitization. Treatment reported: therapeutic diphenylcyclopropenone sensitization with weekly scalp DPC. The source was whole blood, collected in connection with sensitization to the hapten diphenylcyclopropenone (DPC). The source is a woman in her thirties or forties with alopecia areata. Some clones in this sample may be carry-over from other donors' samples.

This clonotype was picked up many times. The chain joins TRBV4-2 to TRBJ1-3, with D hard to call. Between the trimmed V and J ends, which lost 7 bases and 1 base, there was a span of 11 bases. Germline lookup yields CDR1 LGHNA and CDR2 YNFKEQ. CDR3 size: 14 residues. CDR3 in DNA: TGTGCCAGCAACCGAATGGGTTCTGGAAACACCATATATTTT. As protein: CASNRMGSGNTIYF.

This clonotype was observed many times. The chain employs TRBV30 and TRBJ2-2; D not certain. V lost 2 bases to trimming and J lost 8 bases, with 12 bases between them. The CDR3 extends over 13 amino acids. The germline V gene encodes CDR1 GTSNPN and CDR2 SVGIG (reference sequence). The CDR3 sequence is CAWSRPRYGELFF. In DNA form, the CDR3 reads TGTGCCTGGAGTCGACCCCGTTATGGGGAGCTGTTTTTT.

The sample holds many counts of this clonotype. The final CDR3 position lacks the conserved phenylalanine or tryptophan, pointing to a likely read error. Because the CDR3's place on the DNA is in doubt, the DNA is left out and the CDR3 is given as listed by TCRdb. The chain joins TRBV7-9 to TRBJ2-7; the D segment call TRBD1 is taken from the table without a DNA check. The CDR3 has 10 amino acids, counting both end residues. The V gene's germline CDR1 is SEHNR and CDR2 FQNEAQ (reference sequence). This CDR3 is CASSLIGTGY.

This clonotype was recorded a few times. The chain is built from TRBV6-2 or TRBV6-3 and TRBJ1-1, with D possibly TRBD1 on 5 matching bases. This CDR3 is built from 13 residues. Trimming took 7 bases from V and 5 from J, leaving 14 bases between them. Germline lookup yields CDR1 MNHEY and CDR2 SVGEGT. This CDR3 reads CASNVRGRTEAFF. The DNA for the CDR3 is TGTGCCAGCAATGTAAGGGGCCGGACTGAAGCTTTCTTT.

This clonotype was recorded at least ten times. This chain uses TRBV29-1 with TRBJ2-1; the D call may be TRBD1 or TRBD2 (6 bases each). This CDR3 has 15 residues. The germline CDR1 and CDR2 sequences are SQVTM and ANQGSEA. The V end was cut by 3 bases, the J end by 4 bases, with 16 bases between. This chain's CDR3 is CSVDKEGVVYNEQFF. The DNA for the CDR3 is TGCAGCGTTGATAAGGAGGGGGTGGTGTACAATGAGCAGTTCTTC.

The chain uses TRBV20-1 and TRBJ2-7; TRBD1 agrees at 12 bases. After removal of 3 bases from V and 5 bases from J, the junction contained 2 bases not matched to a gene. In germline, CDR1 is DFQATT, CDR2 SNEGSKA (reference sequence). This CDR3 region has 13 residues. The CDR3 DNA is TGCAGTGCTAGGGGACAGGGGGCAAACGAGCAGTACTTC. This sequence encodes CSARGQGANEQYF.

This clonotype was detected a few times. J is TRBJ2-1 and V is TRBV2; the match to TRBD2 covers 9 bases. The V and J ends lost 2 bases and 6 bases, in that order; junction bases with no gene match: 8. Germline lookup yields CDR1 SNHLY and CDR2 FYNNEI. CDR3 length: 16 amino acids. The DNA for the CDR3 is TGTGCCAGCAGTGAAACGAGAGGGACTAGCTTCAATGAGCAGTTCTTC. It specifies CASSETRGTSFNEQFF. Drawing the rest from reference TRBV2 and TRBJ2-1, the complete variable domain is EPEVTQTPSHQVTQMGQEVILRCVPISNHLYFYWYRQILGQKVEFLVSFYNNEISEKSEIFDDQFSVERPDGSNFTLKIRSTKLEDSAMYFCASSETRGTSFNEQFFGPGTRLTVL.

V gene TRBV20-1 combines with J gene TRBJ2-1, with D possibly matching TRBD1 (6 bases). V lost 7 bases and J 11 bases, leaving 15 bases between the germline ends. The germline V gene has CDR1 DFQATT and CDR2 SNEGSKA (reference sequence). The CDR3 consists of 11 residues. The CDR3 spells CSVRTAFKQFF. The CDR3 coding sequence is TGCAGTGTGAGGACAGCCTTTAAGCAGTTCTTC.

This rearrangement joins TRBV7-2 to TRBJ1-5; TRBD1 aligns across 7 bases. The CDR3 is 15 amino acids. The ends lost 4 bases at V and 5 bases at J; junction bases unmatched: 8. The V gene's germline CDR1 is SGHTA and CDR2 FQGNSA. The CDR3 here is CASSYGTAFYQPQHF. CDR3 sequence (DNA): TGTGCCAGCAGCTACGGGACAGCTTTCTATCAGCCCCAGCATTTT. The complete variable domain, with remaining parts taken from reference TRBV7-2 and TRBJ1-5, reads GAGVSQSPSNKVTEKGKDVELRCDPISGHTALYWYRQSLGQGLEFLIYFQGNSAPDKSGLPSDRFSAERTGGSVSTLTIQRTQQEDSAVYLCASSYGTAFYQPQHFGDGTRLSIL.

The chain links TRBV4-2 to TRBJ2-2, with 10 bases matching TRBD2. With 1 base clipped from V and 7 bases from J, the junction kept 3 bases outside the gene matches. The CDR3 length is 15 residues. Germline-derived CDR1 and CDR2 are LGHNA and YNFKEQ. The CDR3 bases are TGTGCCAGCAGCCAAGGTTCTAGCGGGGGCGGGGAGCTGTTTTTT. The encoded protein is CASSQGSSGGGELFF.

This clonotype was recorded at least ten times. The chain carries TRBV3-1 and TRBJ2-7, with a possible D match to TRBD1 (6 bases). V was clipped by 3 bases and J by 2 bases, with 11 bases between them. Germline V gene sequence: CDR1 LGHDT, CDR2 YNNKEL (reference sequence). This CDR3 spans 14 amino acids. CDR3 in amino acids: CASSHWTAAYEQYF. The DNA of the CDR3 is TGTGCCAGCAGCCACTGGACAGCCGCCTACGAGCAGTACTTC.

V usage is TRBV11-2 and J usage is TRBJ1-2, with D hard to call. Trimming took 1 base from V and 4 from J, leaving 7 bases between them. Germline assignment: CDR1 SGHAT and CDR2 FQNNGV. This CDR3 is 13 amino acids long. The CDR3 DNA follows: TGTGCCAGCAGCTTAGGATTATCCTATGGCTACACCTTC. As protein: CASSLGLSYGYTF.

This clonotype was counted ten times or more. The genes are TRBV10-3 and TRBJ1-3; tentatively, D is TRBD1 (5 bases). CDR1 is ENHRY and CDR2 is SYGVKD in the germline V gene. The CDR3 totals 15 residues. V lost 8 bases, J lost 2 bases, and 16 bases lay in between. The CDR3 DNA follows: TGTGCCATCGGCCAGGGCTCTACCCCTGGAAACACCATATATTTT. Amino acid sequence: CAIGQGSTPGNTIYF.

This clonotype was seen a handful of times. The V call is TRBV28, the J call TRBJ1-2, with a possible D match to TRBD1 (6 bases). The CDR3 is 11 amino acids. Trimming cost V 8 bases and J 7 bases, with 11 bases left between them. CDR1 MDHEN and CDR2 SYDVKM come from the germline V gene. The CDR3 sequence: CASGTPPGYTF. In DNA, the CDR3 is TGTGCCAGCGGGACACCCCCTGGCTACACCTTC.

This clonotype was picked up a small number of times. The V gene is TRBV6-2 or TRBV6-3, the J gene TRBJ2-3, with D perhaps assigned TRBD1 or TRBD2 (7 bases each). CDR1 MNHEY and CDR2 SVGEGT come from the germline V gene. The CDR3 sequence is 15 residues long. Trimming cost V 2 bases and J 3 bases, with 12 bases left between them. In DNA form, the CDR3 reads TGTGCCAGCAGTTACAGACAGGGAGGGACAGATACGCAGTATTTT. Protein sequence: CASSYRQGGTDTQYF.

This clonotype was detected a few times. This chain links TRBV7-9 with TRBJ2-5, with TRBD1 matching 9 bases. The V gene end was trimmed by 5 bases and the J gene end by 1 base; junction bases not matched to a gene: 8. CDR1 is SEHNR and CDR2 is FQNEAQ in the germline V gene (reference sequence). The CDR3 extends over 16 amino acids. CDR3 amino acids: CASSRLGTGSQETQYF. The CDR3 bases are TGTGCCAGCAGCCGCCTGGGGACAGGGTCCCAAGAGACCCAGTACTTC.

The rearrangement joins TRBV16 to TRBJ2-1, with 7 bases lining up with TRBD2. Germline V CDR1 and CDR2: KGHSY, FQNENV. Losses at the gene ends were 2 bases for V and 9 bases for J; bases not matched to a gene: 4. The CDR3 covers 13 residues. The CDR3 here is CASSQVREVEQFF. The DNA of the CDR3 is TGTGCCAGCAGCCAAGTTCGGGAGGTTGAGCAGTTCTTC.

This clonotype was seen ten or more times. The rearrangement links TRBV5-1 to TRBJ1-2; a weak D match, TRBD1 (6 bases). The CDR3 consists of 14 residues. Germline values: CDR1 SGHRS, CDR2 YFSETQ. V was shortened by 0 bases and J by 4 bases, with 10 bases between the two germline ends. CDR3 sequence: CASSLGQGSYGYTF. The CDR3 DNA reads as TGCGCCAGCAGCTTGGGGCAGGGGAGCTATGGCTACACCTTC.

This clonotype was found many times. The chain has TRBV4-3 and TRBJ2-7, with TRBD2 matching 7 bases. The CDR3 is 15 residues long. J was trimmed by 2 bases and V by 1 base; bases with no gene match: 5. CDR1 is LGHNA, CDR2 YSLEER, per germline. CDR3 DNA sequence: TGCGCCAGCAGCCAAGCTCCGGGAGGTACCTACGAGCAGTACTTC. Its translation: CASSQAPGGTYEQYF.

The chain couples TRBV5-1 to TRBJ2-5; 7 bases align to TRBD1. The CDR3 is 15 amino acids. V shed 5 bases, J shed 2 bases, and the junction held 9 bases outside the gene matches. Germline V CDR1 and CDR2: SGHRS, YFSETQ. In nucleotides, the CDR3 is TGCGCCAGCAGTTCCCGAGGACAGGCTCAAGAGACCCAGTACTTC. This codes for CASSSRGQAQETQYF.

This clonotype has just a few counts. The CDR3 reads CASSLEGPQYF. CDR3 nucleotides: TGTGCCAGCAGTCTAGAGGGACCCCAGTACTTC. The chain recombines TRBV12-3 or TRBV12-4 with TRBJ2-5, with D possibly called TRBD1 or TRBD2 (5 bases each). Trimming pared 5 bases from V and 9 bases from J, leaving 10 bases between. The CDR3 spans 11 residues.

In its sample, this clonotype was seen many times. The chain recombines TRBV7-3 with TRBJ2-5, with D uncertain. Germline CDR1 is SGHTA and CDR2 is FQGTGA. V was pared by 4 bases and J by 1 base, with 7 bases between. This CDR3 has 13 residues. The CDR3 DNA follows: TGTGCCAGCAGCTCCCAAAGCCAAGAGACCCAGTACTTC. It is translated as CASSSQSQETQYF.

This clonotype was seen a few times. This chain links TRBV20-1 with TRBJ2-6; TRBD1 aligns across 8 bases. V shed 4 bases, J shed 0 bases, and the junction held 5 bases outside the gene matches. CDR1 is DFQATT, CDR2 SNEGSKA, per germline (reference sequence). This CDR3 spans 16 amino acids. The CDR3: CSAIGTGHSGANVLTF. The CDR3 nucleotides are TGCAGTGCTATTGGGACAGGCCACTCTGGGGCCAACGTCCTGACTTTC.

This clonotype was seen a few times. The V call is TRBV27, the J call TRBJ2-7; D may be TRBD1 or TRBD2 (5 bases each). CDR3 length: 13 residues. V shed 3 bases and J shed 6 bases, with 12 bases lying between them. The V gene's germline CDR1 is MNHEY and CDR2 SMNVEV (reference sequence). The CDR3 region has the DNA TGTGCCAGCAGTTTCGGGACCGGCGGCGAGCAGTACTTC. This sequence encodes CASSFGTGGEQYF.

The V gene is TRBV7-9, the J gene TRBJ2-7; TRBD1 agrees at 12 bases. The germline gives CDR1 SEHNR, CDR2 FQNEAQ (reference sequence). The CDR3 consists of 15 residues. The V gene end was trimmed by 4 bases and the J gene end by 4 bases; junction bases not matched to a gene: 5. CDR3 in amino acids: CASSSRDRGPYEQYF. In DNA form, the CDR3 reads TGTGCCAGCAGCTCCCGGGACAGGGGGCCGTACGAGCAGTACTTC. The full variable domain, in which reference TRBV7-9 and TRBJ2-7 provide the parts outside the CDR3, is DTGVSQNPRHKITKRGQNVTFRCDPISEHNRLYWYRQTLGQGPEFLTYFQNEAQLEKSRLLSDRFSAERPKGSFSTLEIQRTEQGDSAMYLCASSSRDRGPYEQYFGPGTRLTVT.

V usage is TRBV2 and J usage is TRBJ1-5, with D maybe TRBD1 (6 bases). The V end was cut by 6 bases, the J end by 5 bases, with 14 bases between. CDR1 SNHLY and CDR2 FYNNEI come from the germline V gene. The CDR3 consists of 14 residues. The CDR3 region is CASSLQGNDQPQHF. The CDR3 DNA reads as TGTGCCAGCAGCTTACAGGGTAACGATCAGCCCCAGCATTTT.

This clonotype was counted between two and nine times. The chain employs TRBV12-3 or TRBV12-4 and TRBJ1-2; a weak D match, TRBD1 (5 bases). The CDR3 length is 15 residues. V was trimmed by 8 bases and J by 2 bases, leaving 18 bases between them. In DNA form, the CDR3 reads TGTGCCAGCCGGGAGGGCGGGACGGACAACTATGGCTACACCTTC. Residues: CASREGGTDNYGYTF.